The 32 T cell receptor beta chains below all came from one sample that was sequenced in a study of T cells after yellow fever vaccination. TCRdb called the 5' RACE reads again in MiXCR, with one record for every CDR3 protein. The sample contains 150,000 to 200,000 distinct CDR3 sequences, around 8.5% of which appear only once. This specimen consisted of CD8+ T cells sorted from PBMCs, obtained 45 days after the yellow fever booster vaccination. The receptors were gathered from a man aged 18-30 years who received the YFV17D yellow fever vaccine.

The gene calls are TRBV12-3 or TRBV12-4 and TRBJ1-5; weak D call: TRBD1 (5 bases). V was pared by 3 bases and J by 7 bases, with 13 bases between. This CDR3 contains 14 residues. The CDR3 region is CASSFGRVRQPQHF. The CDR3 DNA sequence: TGTGCCAGCAGTTTTGGCAGGGTACGGCAGCCCCAGCATTTT.

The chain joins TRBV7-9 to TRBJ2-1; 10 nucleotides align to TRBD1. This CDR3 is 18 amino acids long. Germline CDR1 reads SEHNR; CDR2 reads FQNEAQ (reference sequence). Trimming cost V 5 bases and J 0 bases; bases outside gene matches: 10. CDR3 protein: CASSPPGQGLFSYNEQFF. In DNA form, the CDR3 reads TGTGCCAGCAGCCCCCCGGGACAGGGGTTATTCTCCTACAATGAGCAGTTCTTC.

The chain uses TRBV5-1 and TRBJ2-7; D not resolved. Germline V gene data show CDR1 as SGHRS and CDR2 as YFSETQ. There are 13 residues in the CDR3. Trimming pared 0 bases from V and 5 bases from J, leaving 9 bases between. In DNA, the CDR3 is TGCGCCAGCAGCTTGGCTCATTCCAACGAGCAGTACTTC. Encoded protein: CASSLAHSNEQYF.

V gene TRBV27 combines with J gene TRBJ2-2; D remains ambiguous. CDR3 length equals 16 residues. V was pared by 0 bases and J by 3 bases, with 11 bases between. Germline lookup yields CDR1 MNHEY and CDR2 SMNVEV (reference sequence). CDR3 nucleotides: TGTGCCAGCAGTTTATCTCTCGGGTCTTACACCGGGGAGCTGTTTTTT. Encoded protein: CASSLSLGSYTGELFF.

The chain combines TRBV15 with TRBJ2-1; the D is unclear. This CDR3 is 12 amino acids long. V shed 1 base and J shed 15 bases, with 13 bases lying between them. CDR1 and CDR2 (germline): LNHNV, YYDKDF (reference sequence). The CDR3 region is CATSRVRHFPFF. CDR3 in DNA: TGTGCCACCAGCAGAGTAAGACACTTCCCGTTCTTC.

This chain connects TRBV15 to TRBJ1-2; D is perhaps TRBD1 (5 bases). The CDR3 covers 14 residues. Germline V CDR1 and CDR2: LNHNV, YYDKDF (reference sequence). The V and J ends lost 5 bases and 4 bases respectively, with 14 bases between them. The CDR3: CATSPKGKVYGYTF. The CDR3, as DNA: TGTGCCACCAGCCCTAAGGGGAAAGTCTATGGCTACACCTTC. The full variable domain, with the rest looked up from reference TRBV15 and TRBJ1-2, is DAMVIQNPRYQVTQFGKPVTLSCSQTLNHNVMYWYQQKSSQAPKLLFHYYDKDFNNEADTPDNFQSRRPNTSFCFLDIRSPGLGDTAMYLCATSPKGKVYGYTFGSGTRLTVV.

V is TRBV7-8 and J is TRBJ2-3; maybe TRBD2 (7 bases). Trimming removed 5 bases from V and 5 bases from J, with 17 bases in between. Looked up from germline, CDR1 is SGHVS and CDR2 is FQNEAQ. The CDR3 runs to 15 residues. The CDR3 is CASSPIRGAEDTQYF. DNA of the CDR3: TGTGCCAGCAGCCCCATTCGGGGGGCTGAAGATACGCAGTATTTT.

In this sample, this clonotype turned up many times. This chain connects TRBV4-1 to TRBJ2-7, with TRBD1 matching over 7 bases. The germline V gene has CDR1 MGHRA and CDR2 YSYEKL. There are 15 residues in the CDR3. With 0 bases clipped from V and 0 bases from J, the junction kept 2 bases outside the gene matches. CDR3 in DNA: TGCGCCAGCAGCCAAGATTGGACAGGCTCCTACGAGCAGTACTTC. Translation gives CASSQDWTGSYEQYF.

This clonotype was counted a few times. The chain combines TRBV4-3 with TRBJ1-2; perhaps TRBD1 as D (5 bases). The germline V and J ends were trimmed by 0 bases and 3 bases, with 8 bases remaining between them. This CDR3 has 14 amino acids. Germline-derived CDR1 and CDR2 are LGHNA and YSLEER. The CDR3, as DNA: TGCGCCAGCAGCCAAGATGGGGGGTACTATGGCTACACCTTC. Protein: CASSQDGGYYGYTF.

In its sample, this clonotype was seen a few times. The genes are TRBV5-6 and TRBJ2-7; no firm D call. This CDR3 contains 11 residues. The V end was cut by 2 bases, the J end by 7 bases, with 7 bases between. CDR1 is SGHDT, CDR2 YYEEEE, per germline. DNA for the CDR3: TGTGCCAGCAGCTTCTCGGCAGAGCAGTACGTC. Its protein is CASSFSAEQYV.

The CDR3 sequence: CASSLTGGSTPLHF. For the CDR3, the DNA is TGCGCCAGCAGCTTGACAGGGGGCTCTACGCCCCTCCACTTT. The chain uses TRBV5-1 and TRBJ1-6; TRBD1 aligns across 9 bases. This CDR3 spans 14 amino acids. The germline V gene encodes CDR1 SGHRS and CDR2 YFSETQ. The trim removed 1 base at V and 13 bases at J, leaving 6 bases unmatched.

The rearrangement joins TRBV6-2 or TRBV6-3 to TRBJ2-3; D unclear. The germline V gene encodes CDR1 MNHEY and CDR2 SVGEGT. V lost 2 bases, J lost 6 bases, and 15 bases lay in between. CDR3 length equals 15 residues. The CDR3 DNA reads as TGTGCCAGCAGTTACCGACCTCTAGGAAGCGATACGCAGTATTTT. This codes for CASSYRPLGSDTQYF.

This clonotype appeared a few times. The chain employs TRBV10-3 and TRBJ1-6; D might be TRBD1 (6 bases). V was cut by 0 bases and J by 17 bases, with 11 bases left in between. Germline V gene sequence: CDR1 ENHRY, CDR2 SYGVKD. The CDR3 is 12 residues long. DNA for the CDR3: TGTGCCATCAGTGAGTCAGGACAGCCCATCCACTTT. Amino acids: CAISESGQPIHF.

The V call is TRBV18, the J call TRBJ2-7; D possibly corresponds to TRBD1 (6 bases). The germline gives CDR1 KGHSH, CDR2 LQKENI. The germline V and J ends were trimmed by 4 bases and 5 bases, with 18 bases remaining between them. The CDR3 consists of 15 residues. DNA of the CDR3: TGTGCCAGCTCACTTACTTCAGGGGAATTGGACGAGCAGTACTTC. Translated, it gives CASSLTSGELDEQYF.

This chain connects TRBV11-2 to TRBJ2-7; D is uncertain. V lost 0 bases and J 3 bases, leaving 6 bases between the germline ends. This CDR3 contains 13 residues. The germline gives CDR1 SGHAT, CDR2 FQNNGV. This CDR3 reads CASSLETVYEQYF. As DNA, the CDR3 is TGTGCCAGCAGCTTAGAGACCGTCTACGAGCAGTACTTC.

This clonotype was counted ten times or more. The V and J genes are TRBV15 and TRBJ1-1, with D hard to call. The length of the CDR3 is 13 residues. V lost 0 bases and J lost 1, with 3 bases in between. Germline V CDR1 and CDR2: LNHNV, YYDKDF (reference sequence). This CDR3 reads CATSREGNTEAFF. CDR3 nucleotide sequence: TGTGCCACCAGCAGAGAGGGGAACACTGAAGCTTTCTTT.

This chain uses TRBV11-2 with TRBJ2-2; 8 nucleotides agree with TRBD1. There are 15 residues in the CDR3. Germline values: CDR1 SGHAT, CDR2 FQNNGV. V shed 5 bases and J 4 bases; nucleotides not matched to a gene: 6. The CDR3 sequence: CASSPGQALTGELFF. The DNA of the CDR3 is TGTGCCAGCAGCCCGGGACAGGCCCTCACCGGGGAGCTGTTTTTT.

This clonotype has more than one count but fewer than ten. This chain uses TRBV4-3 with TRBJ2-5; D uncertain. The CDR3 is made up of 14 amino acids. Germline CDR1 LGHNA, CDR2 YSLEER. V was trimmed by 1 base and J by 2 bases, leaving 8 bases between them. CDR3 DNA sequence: TGCGCCAGCAGCCAAGGGGTCGCGCAAGAGACCCAGTACTTC. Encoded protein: CASSQGVAQETQYF.

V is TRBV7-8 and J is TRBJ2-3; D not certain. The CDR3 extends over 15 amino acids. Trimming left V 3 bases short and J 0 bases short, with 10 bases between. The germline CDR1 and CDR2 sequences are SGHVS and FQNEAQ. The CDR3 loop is CASSFVLQSTDTQYF. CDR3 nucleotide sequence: TGTGCCAGCAGCTTTGTTCTACAGAGCACAGATACGCAGTATTTT.

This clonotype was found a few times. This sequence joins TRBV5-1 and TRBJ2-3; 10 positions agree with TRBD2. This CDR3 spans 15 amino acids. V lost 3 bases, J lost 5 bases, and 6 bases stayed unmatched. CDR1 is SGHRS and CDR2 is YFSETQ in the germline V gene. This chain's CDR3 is CASSSGTSVGDTQYF. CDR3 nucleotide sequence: TGCGCCAGCAGCTCCGGGACTAGCGTCGGAGATACGCAGTATTTT.

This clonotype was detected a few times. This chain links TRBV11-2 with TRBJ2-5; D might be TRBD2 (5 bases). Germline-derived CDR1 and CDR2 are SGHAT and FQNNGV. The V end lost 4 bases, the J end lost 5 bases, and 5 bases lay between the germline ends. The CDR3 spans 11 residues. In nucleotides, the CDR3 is TGTGCCAGCAGCTGGAGGGAGACCCAGTACTTC. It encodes CASSWRETQYF.

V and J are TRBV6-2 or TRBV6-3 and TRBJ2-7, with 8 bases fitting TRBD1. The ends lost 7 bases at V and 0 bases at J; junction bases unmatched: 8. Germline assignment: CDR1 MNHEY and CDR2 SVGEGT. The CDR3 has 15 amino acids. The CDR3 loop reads CASTPGQVSSYEQYV. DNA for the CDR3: TGTGCCAGCACGCCGGGACAGGTGAGCTCCTACGAGCAGTACGTC.

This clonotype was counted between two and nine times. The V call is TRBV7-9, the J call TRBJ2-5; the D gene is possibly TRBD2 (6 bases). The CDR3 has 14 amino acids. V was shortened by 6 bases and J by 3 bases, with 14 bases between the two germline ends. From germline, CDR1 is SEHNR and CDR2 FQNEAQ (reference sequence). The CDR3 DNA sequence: TGTGCCAGCAGTCGCTCCGGGAGCAAAGAGACCCAGTACTTC. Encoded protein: CASSRSGSKETQYF.

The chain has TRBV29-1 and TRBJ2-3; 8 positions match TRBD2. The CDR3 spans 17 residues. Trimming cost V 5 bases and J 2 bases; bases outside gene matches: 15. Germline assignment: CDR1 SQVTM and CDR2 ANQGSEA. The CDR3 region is CSVPPLLNGGVTDTQYF. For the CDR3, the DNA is TGCAGCGTTCCGCCCCTTCTCAACGGGGGGGTCACAGATACGCAGTATTTT.

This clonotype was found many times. In DNA, the CDR3 is TGTGCCAGCAGCTTAACGGTTTACAATGAGCAGTTCTTC. Protein product: CASSLTVYNEQFF. The chain recombines TRBV7-9 with TRBJ2-1; D gene uncertain. The CDR3 runs to 13 residues. V gave up 2 bases and J gave up 4 bases, with 6 bases separating them. In germline, CDR1 is SEHNR, CDR2 FQNEAQ (reference sequence).

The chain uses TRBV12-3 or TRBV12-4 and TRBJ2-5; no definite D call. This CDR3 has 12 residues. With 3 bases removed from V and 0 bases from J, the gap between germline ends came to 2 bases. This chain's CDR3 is CASSFNQETQYF. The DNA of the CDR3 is TGTGCCAGCAGTTTTAACCAAGAGACCCAGTACTTC.

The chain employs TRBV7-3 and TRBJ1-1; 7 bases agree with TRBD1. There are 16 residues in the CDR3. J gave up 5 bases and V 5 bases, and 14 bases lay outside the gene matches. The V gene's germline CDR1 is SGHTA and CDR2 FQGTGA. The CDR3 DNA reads TGTGCCAGCAGCGTACTAGGGGGCGCAGGGCGGACTGAAGCTTTCTTT. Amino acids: CASSVLGGAGRTEAFF.

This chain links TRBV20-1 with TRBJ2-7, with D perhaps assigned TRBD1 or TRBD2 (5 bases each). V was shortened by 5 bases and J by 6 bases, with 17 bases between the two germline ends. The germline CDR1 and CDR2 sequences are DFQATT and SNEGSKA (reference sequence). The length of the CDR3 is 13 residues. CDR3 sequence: CSAVRDALSEQYV. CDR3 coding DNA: TGCAGTGCTGTACGGGACGCTCTGTCCGAGCAGTACGTC.

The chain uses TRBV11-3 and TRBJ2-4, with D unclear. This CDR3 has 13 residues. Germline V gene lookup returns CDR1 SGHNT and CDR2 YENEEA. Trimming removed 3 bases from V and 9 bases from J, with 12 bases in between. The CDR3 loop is CASSLTGGAIQYF. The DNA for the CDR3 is TGTGCCAGCAGCTTGACGGGCGGTGCCATTCAGTACTTC.

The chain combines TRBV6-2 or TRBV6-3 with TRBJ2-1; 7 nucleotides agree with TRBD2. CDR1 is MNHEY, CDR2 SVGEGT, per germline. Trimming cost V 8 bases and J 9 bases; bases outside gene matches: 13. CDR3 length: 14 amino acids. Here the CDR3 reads CASGPSGVYSEQFF. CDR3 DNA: TGTGCCAGCGGACCCAGCGGGGTCTATTCTGAGCAGTTCTTC.

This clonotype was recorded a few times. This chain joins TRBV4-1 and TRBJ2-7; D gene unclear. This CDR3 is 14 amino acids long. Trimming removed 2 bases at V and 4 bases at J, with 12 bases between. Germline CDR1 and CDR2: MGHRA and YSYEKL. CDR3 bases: TGCGCCAGCAGCCAAACAGCCGAACTTTACGAGCAGTACTTC. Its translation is CASSQTAELYEQYF.

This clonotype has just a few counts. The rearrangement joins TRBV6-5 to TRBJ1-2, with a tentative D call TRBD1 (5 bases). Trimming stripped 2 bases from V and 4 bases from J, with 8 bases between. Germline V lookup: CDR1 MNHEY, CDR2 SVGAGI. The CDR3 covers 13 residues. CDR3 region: CASSYTGAYGYTF. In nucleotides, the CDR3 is TGTGCCAGCAGTTACACTGGGGCCTATGGCTACACCTTC.